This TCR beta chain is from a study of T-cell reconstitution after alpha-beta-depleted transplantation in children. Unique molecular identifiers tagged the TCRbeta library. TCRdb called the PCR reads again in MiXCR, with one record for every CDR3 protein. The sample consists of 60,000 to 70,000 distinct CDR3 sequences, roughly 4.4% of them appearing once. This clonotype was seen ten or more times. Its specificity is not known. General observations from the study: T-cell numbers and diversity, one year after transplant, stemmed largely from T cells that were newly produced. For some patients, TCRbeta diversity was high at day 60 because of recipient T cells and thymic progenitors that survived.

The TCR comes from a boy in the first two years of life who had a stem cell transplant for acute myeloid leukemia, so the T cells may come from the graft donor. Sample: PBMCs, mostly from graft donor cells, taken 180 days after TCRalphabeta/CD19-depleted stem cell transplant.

CDR3 nucleotide sequence: TGTGCCAGCAGTTTAGCGACGTGGGAGACCCAGTACTTC. Translated, it gives CASSLATWETQYF. This chain joins TRBV5-5 and TRBJ2-5, with D perhaps matching TRBD2 (5 bases). This CDR3 is built from 13 residues. The V end lost 5 bases, the J end lost 5 bases, and 13 bases lay between the germline ends. Germline V CDR1 and CDR2: SGHKS, YYEKEE (reference sequence).